The 30 T cell receptor beta chains reported below all come from one sample, sequenced in a study of long-term antiretroviral therapy in people with HIV. Samples were assayed with immunoSEQ v3.0 at survey level. Sequencing used immunoSEQ multiplex PCR; TCRdb keeps in-frame clones, though not all of them. This sample carries tens of thousands of clones, 75% to 90% of them seen once, and the ten largest clones take approximately 5.3%. Sequenced material: unsorted PBMCs, taken 1.5 years after starting antiretroviral therapy. The receptors come from a man aged 18 to 30 with HIV.

This clone was observed once. The chain links TRBV7-9 to TRBJ1-3, with D unclear. V lost 4 bases, J lost 2 bases, and 15 bases lay in between. CDR3 length: 16 residues. Germline CDR1 is SEHNR and CDR2 is FQNEAQ (reference sequence). The chain's CDR3 is CASSSQLGKTGNTIYF. The CDR3 nucleotides read TGTGCCAGCAGCTCCCAGTTGGGGAAAACTGGAAACACCATATATTTT.

V usage is TRBV5-5 and J usage is TRBJ1-2; possible D gene TRBD1, 5 bases. The CDR3 totals 14 residues. CDR1 and CDR2 from the germline V gene are SGHKS and YYEKEE (reference sequence). V lost 2 bases, J lost 1 base, and 9 bases lay in between. CDR3: CASSLGTYNYGYTF. The CDR3 nucleotides read TGTGCCAGCAGCTTAGGGACCTATAACTATGGCTACACCTTC.

V usage is TRBV27 and J usage is TRBJ1-1; tentative D call: TRBD1 (5 bases). With 7 bases removed from V and 7 bases from J, the gap between germline ends came to 31 bases. In germline, CDR1 is MNHEY, CDR2 SMNVEV (reference sequence). The CDR3 extends over 18 amino acids. CDR3 nucleotide sequence: TGTGCCAGCAACCTAGTGGGGGAAATGACAGCAGGATTCAATGAAGCTTTCTTT. Its protein product is CASNLVGEMTAGFNEAFF.

This clone appeared once. The chain joins TRBV4-3 to TRBJ2-7; TRBD1 aligns across 9 bases. Trimming removed 3 bases from V and 3 bases from J; junction bases left unmatched: 6. This CDR3 has 15 amino acids. Germline values: CDR1 LGHNA, CDR2 YSLEER. For the CDR3, the DNA is TGCGCCAGCAGCCAGGGGGACAGGGTCGGCTACGAGCAGTACTTC. This encodes CASSQGDRVGYEQYF.

CDR3 region: CASSPRGGRRNTEAFF. Here the CDR3 DNA reads TGTGCCAGCTCACCACGCGGGGGGCGAAGGAACACTGAAGCTTTCTTT. The rearrangement links TRBV18 to TRBJ1-1; perhaps TRBD1 as D (6 bases). The CDR3 length is 16 residues. V was clipped by 1 base and J by 1 base, with 13 bases between them. Germline lookup yields CDR1 KGHSH and CDR2 LQKENI.

This clone was detected only a few times. J is TRBJ2-7 and V is TRBV7-9; no firm D call. Germline CDR1 reads SEHNR; CDR2 reads FQNEAQ (reference sequence). The CDR3 loop spans 12 amino acids. With 3 bases removed from V and 4 bases from J, the gap between germline ends came to 7 bases. The CDR3 bases are TGTGCCAGCAGCTTCCCTAGGTACGAGCAGTACTTC. The encoded protein is CASSFPRYEQYF.

The V call is TRBV5-6, the J call TRBJ2-1; TRBD2 agrees at 8 bases. Germline CDR1 reads SGHDT; CDR2 reads YYEEEE. J gave up 9 bases and V 0 bases, and 8 bases lay outside the gene matches. The CDR3 length is 15 residues. CDR3 nucleotides: TGTGCCAGCAGCTTGGCTGGACTAGCTTTTGTTGAGCAGTTCTTC. Translated, it gives CASSLAGLAFVEQFF.

This chain connects TRBV19 to TRBJ1-1; D gene ambiguous. The CDR3 has 18 amino acids. The germline V and J ends were trimmed by 2 bases and 6 bases, with 25 bases remaining between them. Germline CDR1 and CDR2: LNHDA and SQIVND (reference sequence). Here the CDR3 DNA reads TGTGCCAGTAGTATATCGTTTACGGAGGCTAGCGAGTTTGCTGAAGCTTTCTTT. It encodes CASSISFTEASEFAEAFF.

J is TRBJ1-2 and V is TRBV28; D might be TRBD1 (6 bases). CDR3 length equals 13 residues. CDR1 is MDHEN, CDR2 SYDVKM, per germline. Trimming removed 4 bases from V and 7 bases from J, with 13 bases in between. CDR3 in amino acids: CASSSLQGFGYTF. CDR3 nucleotide sequence: TGTGCCAGCAGTTCATTACAGGGATTTGGCTACACCTTC.

V is TRBV2 and J is TRBJ2-7; D unclear. V gave up 5 bases and J gave up 0 bases, with 11 bases separating them. Per germline, CDR1 SNHLY and CDR2 FYNNEI. The CDR3 length is 14 residues. CDR3 sequence: CASSLDRRSYEQYF. The CDR3 DNA reads as TGTGCCAGCAGTTTGGACCGGCGCTCCTACGAGCAGTACTTC.

This rearrangement joins TRBV4-3 to TRBJ2-7, with 7 bases matching TRBD1. The CDR3 is made up of 15 amino acids. The junction had 8 bases not matched to a gene; V was cut back by 3 bases and J by 3 bases. CDR1 and CDR2 (germline): LGHNA, YSLEER. The CDR3 DNA reads as TGCGCCAGCAGCCAGGAAGGGACAGTCTTCTACGAGCAGTACTTC. Its translation is CASSQEGTVFYEQYF.

The chain recombines TRBV11-3 with TRBJ2-7; 7 bases are a match to TRBD2. J was trimmed by 2 bases and V by 5 bases; bases with no gene match: 15. The CDR3 extends over 17 amino acids. The germline CDR1 and CDR2 sequences are SGHNT and YENEEA. CDR3 in amino acids: CASSRFRRSAGAYEQYF. CDR3 nucleotide sequence: TGTGCCAGCAGCCGCTTTCGCCGTTCGGCGGGGGCCTACGAGCAGTACTTC.

The rearrangement uses TRBV6-5 and TRBJ2-2; tentatively, D is TRBD2 (5 bases). Germline V CDR1 and CDR2: MNHEY, SVGAGI. Trimming pared 7 bases from V and 2 bases from J, leaving 11 bases between. The CDR3 is 14 residues long. The CDR3 DNA sequence: TGTGCCAGCATGCTCGACTACAACACCGGGGAGCTGTTTTTT. As protein: CASMLDYNTGELFF.

The V gene is TRBV7-8, the J gene TRBJ2-3, with D perhaps TRBD1 (6 bases). The CDR3 sequence is 12 residues long. With 5 bases removed from V and 6 bases from J, the gap between germline ends came to 9 bases. Looked up from germline, CDR1 is SGHVS and CDR2 is FQNEAQ. Written as DNA, the CDR3 is TGTGCCAGCAGCCCAGGACAGGATACGCAGTATTTT. This sequence encodes CASSPGQDTQYF.

This clone ranks as medium-sized. This chain uses TRBV27 with TRBJ2-5, with TRBD2 identical over 9 bases. Germline trimming cut 5 bases from V and 4 bases from J; bases unmatched to any gene: 17. The CDR3 is made up of 18 amino acids. CDR1 is MNHEY, CDR2 SMNVEV, per germline (reference sequence). CDR3 sequence reads: CASSLMARGLAMGETQYF. CDR3 in DNA: TGTGCCAGCAGTCTAATGGCGCGTGGACTAGCGATGGGAGAGACCCAGTACTTC.

This chain joins TRBV7-9 and TRBJ2-5; D may be TRBD1 (5 bases). Germline V gene lookup returns CDR1 SEHNR and CDR2 FQNEAQ (reference sequence). V shed 1 base and J shed 0 bases, with 6 bases lying between them. The CDR3 extends over 14 amino acids. The CDR3 region is CASSLGRDQETQYF. DNA of the CDR3: TGTGCCAGCAGCTTAGGCAGGGACCAAGAGACCCAGTACTTC.

The chain is built from TRBV9 and TRBJ1-2; D ambiguous. The CDR3 extends over 14 amino acids. V was cut by 3 bases and J by 4 bases, with 13 bases left in between. The germline gives CDR1 SGDLS, CDR2 YYNGEE. The CDR3 DNA sequence: TGTGCCAGCAGCGGACCTAGGGAAAGCTATGGCTACACCTTC. Protein sequence: CASSGPRESYGYTF.

CDR3 sequence: CASSFRLADDEQFF. Here the CDR3 DNA reads TGTGCCAGCAGTTTTCGACTAGCGGACGATGAGCAGTTCTTC. The chain carries TRBV6-5 and TRBJ2-1, with 9 bases aligning to TRBD2. There are 14 residues in the CDR3. Germline V gene sequence: CDR1 MNHEY, CDR2 SVGAGI. Germline trimming cut 4 bases from V and 8 bases from J; bases unmatched to any gene: 6.

This clone was seen a handful of times. The chain joins TRBV7-8 to TRBJ2-3; weak D call: TRBD2 (6 bases). The V and J ends lost 5 bases and 1 base respectively, with 10 bases between them. CDR3 length equals 14 residues. The germline V gene has CDR1 SGHVS and CDR2 FQNEAQ. CDR3 in amino acids: CASSRDSRTDTQYF. CDR3 nucleotides: TGTGCCAGCAGCCGGGACTCTCGCACAGATACGCAGTATTTT.

The chain links TRBV27 to TRBJ2-7, with TRBD1 matching 7 bases. The V segment lost 0 bases and the J segment 2 bases; nucleotides outside the gene matches: 1. CDR1 MNHEY and CDR2 SMNVEV come from the germline V gene (reference sequence). This CDR3 contains 14 residues. The CDR3 is CASSLSGQTYEQYF. The CDR3 DNA reads TGTGCCAGCAGTTTATCGGGACAGACCTACGAGCAGTACTTC.

The genes are TRBV6-1 and TRBJ2-7; D may match TRBD1 or TRBD2 (5 bases each). The V and J ends lost 0 bases and 0 bases respectively, with 12 bases between them. CDR3 size: 16 residues. Germline CDR1 and CDR2: MNHNS and SASEGT. CDR3 sequence: CASSEAHEGNSYEQYF. CDR3 bases: TGTGCCAGCAGTGAAGCGCACGAGGGGAACTCCTACGAGCAGTACTTC.

The chain is built from TRBV5-1 and TRBJ1-3; 9 bases line up with TRBD1. The germline CDR1 and CDR2 sequences are SGHRS and YFSETQ. CDR3 size: 16 residues. Trimming took 4 bases from V and 0 from J; bases not matched to a gene: 5. Here the CDR3 reads CASSPDRGFSGNTIYF. The CDR3 DNA follows: TGCGCCAGCAGCCCGGACAGGGGATTCTCTGGAAACACCATATATTTT.

The chain has TRBV4-2 and TRBJ1-2; D gene ambiguous. The germline CDR1 and CDR2 sequences are LGHNA and YNFKEQ. The CDR3 loop spans 12 amino acids. Trimming stripped 6 bases from V and 6 bases from J, with 11 bases between. The CDR3 nucleotides read TGTGCCAGCAGTAAGGAATCCGATGGCTACACCTTC. Amino acid sequence: CASSKESDGYTF.

The chain has TRBV28 and TRBJ1-4; 9 nucleotides align to TRBD1. The ends lost 4 bases at V and 4 bases at J; junction bases unmatched: 7. The CDR3 spans 16 residues. Germline loops: CDR1 MDHEN, CDR2 SYDVKM. The DNA of the CDR3 is TGTGCCAGCAGTTCCCATGAGGGACAGGGTAATGAAAAACTGTTTTTT. Translated: CASSSHEGQGNEKLFF.

The genes are TRBV7-2 and TRBJ2-6; TRBD2 aligns across 7 bases. Germline values: CDR1 SGHTA, CDR2 FQGNSA. The trim removed 5 bases at V and 4 bases at J, leaving 8 bases unmatched. This CDR3 comprises 16 residues. The CDR3 DNA reads as TGTGCCAGCAGCCCACCGGGGGGTTACGGGGCCAACGTCCTGACTTTC. Protein sequence: CASSPPGGYGANVLTF.

This chain connects TRBV9 to TRBJ2-2, with a possible D match to TRBD1 (6 bases). Looked up from germline, CDR1 is SGDLS and CDR2 is YYNGEE. This CDR3 region has 14 residues. Trimming left V 4 bases short and J 5 bases short, with 12 bases between. In DNA, the CDR3 is TGTGCCAGCAGCCTCCTCCAGGGGACCGGGGAGCTGTTTTTT. This gives the protein CASSLLQGTGELFF.

The chain carries TRBV6-6 and TRBJ2-7, with a weak D call TRBD2 (5 bases). CDR1 MNHNY and CDR2 SVGAGI come from the germline V gene (reference sequence). CDR3 length: 12 residues. V was cut by 2 bases and J by 4 bases, with 6 bases left in between. This CDR3 is CASSYEGYEQYF. CDR3 nucleotides: TGTGCCAGCAGTTACGAGGGTTACGAGCAGTACTTC.

This clone was seen just once. The V and J genes are TRBV19 and TRBJ1-5, with D possibly TRBD1 on 5 matching bases. CDR1 is LNHDA and CDR2 is SQIVND in the germline V gene (reference sequence). V dropped 6 bases and J dropped 2 bases, with 14 bases sitting between them. The CDR3 consists of 15 residues. The CDR3 region has the DNA TGTGCCAGTAGCGTTAGGGGAGAAGGCAATCAGCCCCAGCATTTT. Encoded protein: CASSVRGEGNQPQHF.

The V and J genes are TRBV4-3 and TRBJ2-7; 14 positions agree with TRBD2. The ends lost 0 bases at V and 4 bases at J; junction bases unmatched: 11. The CDR3 length is 19 residues. Per germline, CDR1 LGHNA and CDR2 YSLEER. The CDR3 here is CASSQDRVRLAGGGYEQYF. CDR3 nucleotides: TGCGCCAGCAGCCAAGATAGAGTGAGACTAGCGGGAGGGGGGTACGAGCAGTACTTC.

The chain combines TRBV28 with TRBJ1-5, with D unclear. This CDR3 is 14 amino acids long. Germline V gives CDR1 MDHEN, CDR2 SYDVKM. V lost 2 bases, J lost 0 bases, and 5 bases lay in between. CDR3 sequence reads: CASSLAGSNQPQHF. The CDR3 DNA reads TGTGCCAGCAGTTTAGCCGGTAGCAATCAGCCCCAGCATTTT.